This T cell receptor beta chain stems from a study of shared clonotypes between healthy human individuals. Across the study: Donor composition was two women and a few men, aged 18 to 49.

Notes on this clone: The antigen remains unidentified.

Broader study findings: Naive CD4 clonotypes overlapped across several donors at approximately 5.5%. The study generally estimated greater richness for naive than memory subsets.

This CDR3 is built from 15 residues. The V end was cut by 3 bases, the J end by 4 bases, with 15 bases between. CDR1 is LNHDA, CDR2 SQIVND, per germline (reference sequence). Sequenced by immunoSEQ multiplex PCR; TCRdb stores in-frame clones only, minus some. Among 2,500,000 or so clones listed, about 92% were seen once. The sequence was collected from a man between 18 and 35 years old in good health. The rearrangement uses TRBV19 and TRBJ1-1; D is possibly TRBD1 (6 bases). The sequencing sample was made of naive CD4+ T cells sorted from blood. Subset described: CD45RA+ positively selected. CDR3 sequence reads: CASSIGTNVPTEAFF. The CDR3 nucleotides are TGTGCCAGTAGTATTGGGACAAACGTGCCCACTGAAGCTTTCTTT.